These 30 T cell receptor beta chains were sequenced from one sample in a study of cytomegalovirus exposure and HLA in healthy donors. Researchers ran the PCR with 60 Vbeta and 13 Jbeta primers. The repertoire was sequenced with immunoSEQ multiplex PCR; TCRdb's copy has only in-frame clones and lacks some. This table holds about 120,000 clones, around 82% found once. The sequencing sample was made of PBMCs. These TCRs come from a male donor in good health and CMV-seropositive.

A remark on this clone: The same CDR3 also results from other DNA sequences found in this sample. V gene TRBV18 combines with J gene TRBJ1-1, with D tentatively TRBD1 (5 bases). Looked up from germline, CDR1 is KGHSH and CDR2 is LQKENI. This CDR3 comprises 13 residues. The germline V and J ends were trimmed by 3 bases and 4 bases, with 9 bases remaining between them. CDR3 DNA sequence: TGTGCCAGCTCACCCTCCGGGGGCACTGAAGCTTTCTTT. Translating it yields CASSPSGGTEAFF.

The genes are TRBV5-4 and TRBJ2-7; TRBD2 matches 10 bases. Germline loops: CDR1 SGHNT, CDR2 YYREEE (reference sequence). The CDR3 length is 19 residues. Unmatched junction bases numbered 20, after V lost 3 bases and J lost 5 bases. The CDR3 loop is CASSWGPGLATDSANEQYF. CDR3 coding DNA: TGTGCCAGCAGCTGGGGACCGGGACTAGCGACGGATTCAGCTAACGAGCAGTACTTC.

Regarding this clone: This specimen includes other DNA sequences encoding the same CDR3. The rearrangement uses TRBV18 and TRBJ2-7, with a tentative D call TRBD1 (5 bases). CDR3 length: 13 amino acids. Germline loops: CDR1 KGHSH, CDR2 LQKENI. V was trimmed by 0 bases and J by 4 bases, leaving 7 bases between them. Here the CDR3 DNA reads TGTGCCAGCTCACCACCGCAGGGATACGAGCAGTACTTC. Translation: CASSPPQGYEQYF. Drawing the rest from reference TRBV18 and TRBJ2-7, the complete variable domain is NAGVMQNPRHLVRRRGQEARLRCSPMKGHSHVYWYRQLPEEGLKFMVYLQKENIIDESGMPKERFSAEFPKEGPSILRIQQVVRGDSAAYFCASSPPQGYEQYFGPGTRLTVT.

Worth noting for this clone: This sample also contains other DNA sequences that code for the same CDR3. The rearrangement links TRBV7-2 to TRBJ2-5, with TRBD2 identical over 16 bases. The germline V gene has CDR1 SGHTA and CDR2 FQGNSA. Trimming cost V 4 bases and J 5 bases; bases outside gene matches: 7. This CDR3 has 17 residues. This CDR3 reads CASSSGTSGRAGETQYF. As DNA, the CDR3 is TGTGCCAGCAGCTCGGGGACTAGCGGGAGGGCCGGGGAGACCCAGTACTTC.

The rearrangement uses TRBV7-2 and TRBJ2-3, with 11 bases that match TRBD2. The CDR3 contains 17 residues. The germline V gene encodes CDR1 SGHTA and CDR2 FQGNSA. Trimming took 0 bases from V and 3 from J; bases not matched to a gene: 5. CDR3 amino acids: CASSLATSGSGTDTQYF. CDR3 bases: TGTGCCAGCAGCTTAGCCACTAGCGGGAGTGGGACAGATACGCAGTATTTT. Using reference TRBV7-2 and TRBJ2-3 for the parts outside the CDR3, the full variable domain is GAGVSQSPSNKVTEKGKDVELRCDPISGHTALYWYRQSLGQGLEFLIYFQGNSAPDKSGLPSDRFSAERTGGSVSTLTIQRTQQEDSAVYLCASSLATSGSGTDTQYFGPGTRLTVL.

The chain links TRBV30 to TRBJ1-4; D is perhaps TRBD1 (6 bases). V gave up 0 bases and J gave up 8 bases, with 16 bases separating them. Looked up from germline, CDR1 is GTSNPN and CDR2 is SVGIG (reference sequence). This CDR3 is built from 15 residues. For the CDR3, the DNA is TGTGCCTGGAGTGTAGGGGGGGCGCCTGGGGAAAAACTGTTTTTT. This translates into CAWSVGGAPGEKLFF.

The chain has TRBV7-2 and TRBJ1-4; TRBD1 agrees at 7 bases. The V gene's germline CDR1 is SGHTA and CDR2 FQGNSA. The CDR3 spans 16 residues. V was clipped by 1 base and J by 8 bases; unmatched bases: 10. CDR3 coding DNA: TGTGCCAGCAGCTTAGTGGGGGACAGATACCCAGAAAAACTGTTTTTT. The encoded protein is CASSLVGDRYPEKLFF.

This chain's CDR3 is CASSPRQGGSYEQYF. The DNA of the CDR3 is TGTGCCAGCTCACCAAGACAGGGCGGGTCCTACGAGCAGTACTTC. This chain uses TRBV18 with TRBJ2-7; 7 bases map to TRBD1. The V and J ends lost 2 bases and 1 base, in that order; junction bases with no gene match: 5. The germline gives CDR1 KGHSH, CDR2 LQKENI. There are 15 residues in the CDR3. The variable domain in full, with the rest retrieved from reference TRBV18 and TRBJ2-7, is NAGVMQNPRHLVRRRGQEARLRCSPMKGHSHVYWYRQLPEEGLKFMVYLQKENIIDESGMPKERFSAEFPKEGPSILRIQQVVRGDSAAYFCASSPRQGGSYEQYFGPGTRLTVT.

The chain employs TRBV11-2 and TRBJ2-5; D gene uncertain. V was shortened by 2 bases and J by 4 bases, with 5 bases between the two germline ends. Per the germline V gene, CDR1 is SGHAT and CDR2 is FQNNGV. This CDR3 contains 12 residues. The CDR3: CASSLFGETQYF. The CDR3 nucleotides are TGTGCCAGCAGCTTATTCGGAGAGACCCAGTACTTC.

Turning to this clone: At one boundary the junction diverges from the germline segment, which might be a read error. This chain joins TRBV7-9 and TRBJ2-5; D is perhaps TRBD2 (5 bases). The DNA end is a closer match to TRBJ2-7, so the J assignment may be wrong. The length of the CDR3 is 14 residues. Per germline, CDR1 SEHNR and CDR2 FQNEAQ (reference sequence). In DNA form, the CDR3 reads TGTTCCAGCAGCCCCCGGGATCTTTCCTACGAGCAGTACTTC. Translated: CSSSPRDLSYEQYF.

The J gene is TRBJ2-7, the V gene TRBV7-9; TRBD2 agrees at 11 bases. This CDR3 has 15 amino acids. The ends lost 5 bases at V and 5 bases at J; junction bases unmatched: 8. CDR1 SEHNR and CDR2 FQNEAQ come from the germline V gene (reference sequence). CDR3 protein: CASSALTSGTDEQYF. CDR3 in DNA: TGTGCCAGCAGCGCTTTGACTAGCGGGACGGACGAGCAGTACTTC. The full variable domain, with the rest looked up from reference TRBV7-9 and TRBJ2-7, is DTGVSQNPRHKITKRGQNVTFRCDPISEHNRLYWYRQTLGQGPEFLTYFQNEAQLEKSRLLSDRFSAERPKGSFSTLEIQRTEQGDSAMYLCASSALTSGTDEQYFGPGTRLTVT.

The rearrangement links TRBV6-4 to TRBJ2-1, with D perhaps TRBD2 (5 bases). Germline values: CDR1 MRHNA, CDR2 SNTAGT. CDR3 length: 13 residues. The germline V and J ends were trimmed by 5 bases and 3 bases, with 8 bases remaining between them. DNA for the CDR3: TGTGCCAGCAGTCCCGACTACTACAATGAGCAGTTCTTC. It yields the protein CASSPDYYNEQFF.

In this sample, this clone turned up once. V is TRBV4-3 and J is TRBJ2-3; 12 positions agree with TRBD2. V was pared by 1 base and J by 6 bases, with 17 bases of the junction left unmatched. The CDR3 totals 20 residues. Per germline, CDR1 LGHNA and CDR2 YSLEER. The CDR3 DNA is TGCGCCAGCAGCCAAGGGTTCTTACTAGCGGGAGGAGTAGGTACGGATACGCAGTATTTT. This translates into CASSQGFLLAGGVGTDTQYF.

This clone showed up just a few times. The V and J genes are TRBV11-2 and TRBJ1-4; TRBD1 aligns across 7 bases. CDR3 length equals 16 residues. The germline V gene has CDR1 SGHAT and CDR2 FQNNGV. The J segment lost 5 bases and the V segment lost 1 base, leaving 7 bases of the junction unmatched. The CDR3: CASSLGYRGSNEKLFF. As DNA, the CDR3 is TGTGCCAGCAGCTTAGGCTACAGGGGCTCAAATGAAAAACTGTTTTTT. Filled out from reference TRBV11-2 and TRBJ1-4, the complete variable domain reads EAGVAQSPRYKIIEKRQSVAFWCNPISGHATLYWYQQILGQGPKLLIQFQNNGVVDDSQLPKDRFSAERLKGVDSTLKIQPAKLEDSAVYLCASSLGYRGSNEKLFFGSGTQLSVL.

This clone was seen only once. The V call is TRBV7-9, the J call TRBJ2-7; 10 bases are shared with TRBD1. V lost 5 bases, J lost 3 bases, and 16 bases stayed unmatched. The CDR3 loop spans 18 amino acids. Germline CDR1 SEHNR, CDR2 FQNEAQ (reference sequence). The CDR3 spells CASSLEGVPGQGLYEQYF. CDR3 bases: TGTGCCAGCAGCCTAGAAGGGGTACCGGGACAGGGGCTCTACGAGCAGTACTTC.

The CDR3 sequence is CATSRDIDEQYF. The CDR3 DNA reads as TGTGCCACCAGCAGAGATATAGATGAGCAGTACTTC. The V gene is TRBV15, the J gene TRBJ2-7; the D is unclear. Germline V gene data show CDR1 as LNHNV and CDR2 as YYDKDF (reference sequence). Trimming removed 0 bases from V and 7 bases from J, with 7 bases in between. This CDR3 contains 12 residues. Full variable domain (rest looked up from reference TRBV15 and TRBJ2-7): DAMVIQNPRYQVTQFGKPVTLSCSQTLNHNVMYWYQQKSSQAPKLLFHYYDKDFNNEADTPDNFQSRRPNTSFCFLDIRSPGLGDTAMYLCATSRDIDEQYFGPGTRLTVT.

The chain combines TRBV19 with TRBJ2-2, with 11 positions matching TRBD2. The CDR3 loop spans 16 amino acids. Germline V lookup: CDR1 LNHDA, CDR2 SQIVND (reference sequence). V was clipped by 5 bases and J by 5 bases; unmatched bases: 7. The CDR3 sequence: CASSPTSGRRTGELFF. CDR3 nucleotide sequence: TGTGCCAGTAGTCCCACTAGCGGGAGAAGAACCGGGGAGCTGTTTTTT.

The chain uses TRBV5-6 and TRBJ2-7; tentatively, D is TRBD1 (7 bases). There are 15 residues in the CDR3. The V and J ends lost 3 bases and 0 bases respectively, with 13 bases between them. Germline CDR1 reads SGHDT; CDR2 reads YYEEEE. The CDR3 bases are TGTGCCAGCAGCTCCGGGGGACAGCACTCCTACGAGCAGTACTTC. Amino acids: CASSSGGQHSYEQYF. The full variable domain, completed using reference TRBV5-6 and TRBJ2-7, is DAGVTQSPTHLIKTRGQQVTLRCSPKSGHDTVSWYQQALGQGPQFIFQYYEEEERQRGNFPDRFSGHQFPNYSSELNVNALLLGDSALYLCASSSGGQHSYEQYFGPGTRLTVT.

The V and J genes are TRBV30 and TRBJ1-1, with TRBD1 as a possible D gene (6 bases). Germline V gene sequence: CDR1 GTSNPN, CDR2 SVGIG (reference sequence). Trimming left V 5 bases short and J 1 base short, with 23 bases between. The CDR3 contains 17 residues. The CDR3 sequence is CAWGGVLGGARNTEAFF. The CDR3 DNA follows: TGTGCCTGGGGAGGGGTATTAGGGGGGGCTAGGAACACTGAAGCTTTCTTT.

The chain carries TRBV2 and TRBJ1-3, with D possibly matching TRBD1 (5 bases). Germline-derived CDR1 and CDR2 are SNHLY and FYNNEI. The CDR3 is 16 amino acids. V lost 1 base and J lost 0, with 10 bases in between. The CDR3 region has the DNA TGTGCCAGCAGTGAAGGGGGGGGGTACTCTGGAAACACCATATATTTT. Its protein is CASSEGGGYSGNTIYF. The whole variable domain, remainder taken from reference TRBV2 and TRBJ1-3, is EPEVTQTPSHQVTQMGQEVILRCVPISNHLYFYWYRQILGQKVEFLVSFYNNEISEKSEIFDDQFSVERPDGSNFTLKIRSTKLEDSAMYFCASSEGGGYSGNTIYFGEGSWLTVV.

CDR3 loop: CASSHGGLRDTQYF. CDR3 coding DNA: TGTGCCAGCAGCCACGGGGGGTTAAGGGATACGCAGTATTTT. The chain has TRBV4-2 and TRBJ2-3, with 7 bases identical to TRBD2. From germline, CDR1 is LGHNA and CDR2 YNFKEQ. J gave up 6 bases and V 3 bases, and 6 bases lay outside the gene matches. The CDR3 covers 14 residues.

The chain is built from TRBV4-1 and TRBJ2-3, with 8 nucleotides matching TRBD2. Germline CDR1 MGHRA, CDR2 YSYEKL. This CDR3 comprises 17 residues. Trimming removed 3 bases from V and 1 base from J; junction bases left unmatched: 9. CDR3 amino acids: CASSHRRGGPGTDTQYF. CDR3 bases: TGCGCCAGCAGCCATCGTCGGGGGGGGCCGGGCACAGATACGCAGTATTTT.

The gene calls are TRBV9 and TRBJ2-6; D is possibly TRBD1 (5 bases). The V gene lost 4 bases and the J gene lost 0 bases, with 11 bases spanning the gap. Germline CDR1 SGDLS, CDR2 YYNGEE. The CDR3 consists of 16 residues. Here the CDR3 reads CASSTYRHSGANVLTF. In DNA, the CDR3 is TGTGCCAGCAGCACGTACAGGCACTCTGGGGCCAACGTCCTGACTTTC.

The chain links TRBV28 to TRBJ2-1; 7 nucleotides match TRBD1. This CDR3 is 14 amino acids long. The germline CDR1 and CDR2 sequences are MDHEN and SYDVKM. J was trimmed by 8 bases and V by 5 bases; bases with no gene match: 9. CDR3 coding DNA: TGTGCCAGCAGTCGAGGGACAGTCATGCATGAGCAGTTCTTC. This translates into CASSRGTVMHEQFF.

The chain uses TRBV25-1 and TRBJ1-4, with D possibly TRBD1 on 5 matching bases. V was cut by 3 bases and J by 4 bases, with 15 bases left in between. The CDR3 contains 16 residues. Germline loops: CDR1 MGHDK, CDR2 SYGVNS. Written as DNA, the CDR3 is TGTGCCAGCAGTGAGGGATGGATCGGGGGTAATGAAAAACTGTTTTTT. Translated: CASSEGWIGGNEKLFF.

Of note for this clone: An end of the junction differs from the germline gene, which may be a read error. V usage is TRBV7-9 and J usage is TRBJ2-7; 8 nucleotides line up with TRBD2. This CDR3 is 15 amino acids long. Germline V CDR1 and CDR2: SEHNR, FQNEAQ (reference sequence). CDR3 sequence (DNA): TGTTCCAGCAGCTTGGCGCGGGAGGCAACCTACGAGCAGTACTTC. Translated, it gives CSSSLAREATYEQYF.

The rearrangement uses TRBV21-1 and TRBJ2-7; the table's D call, TRBD1, has no DNA check behind it. TRBV21-1 is recorded as a pseudogene. The CDR3 spans 16 residues. CDR3 in DNA: TGTGCCAGCAGCAAGAGGGACAGGACTTCCCTCTACGAGCAGTACTTC. Translating gives CASSKRDRTSLYEQYF.

CDR3 nucleotide sequence: TGCGCCAGCAGCAGTGACAGGGTAACCTACGAGCAGTACTTC. As protein: CASSSDRVTYEQYF. The V gene is TRBV5-1, the J gene TRBJ2-7, with 7 bases aligning to TRBD1. CDR3 length equals 14 residues. V gave up 4 bases and J gave up 2 bases; unmatched junction bases: 6. The germline gives CDR1 SGHRS, CDR2 YFSETQ.

The rearrangement links TRBV12-5 to TRBJ2-7; possibly TRBD1 for D (5 bases). The CDR3 runs to 16 residues. Trimming shortened V by 1 base and J by 0 bases, and 13 bases separated the two germline ends. Germline V gives CDR1 LGHNT, CDR2 FRNRAP. Here the CDR3 reads CASGLGTDRFSYEQYF. CDR3 nucleotide sequence: TGTGCTAGTGGTTTGGGTACCGACAGATTCTCCTACGAGCAGTACTTC.

The chain uses TRBV19 and TRBJ1-5; TRBD1 agrees at 11 bases. Trimming cost V 6 bases and J 5 bases; bases outside gene matches: 6. This CDR3 has 15 residues. Germline CDR1 reads LNHDA; CDR2 reads SQIVND (reference sequence). CDR3 region: CASSPGQGAHQPQHF. The CDR3, as DNA: TGTGCCAGTAGCCCAGGACAGGGGGCACATCAGCCCCAGCATTTT. Based on the CDR3 plus reference TRBV19 and TRBJ1-5, the full variable domain is DGGITQSPKYLFRKEGQNVTLSCEQNLNHDAMYWYRQDPGQGLRLIYYSQIVNDFQKGDIAEGYSVSREKKESFPLTVTSAQKNPTAFYLCASSPGQGAHQPQHFGDGTRLSIL.